The TCR beta chain described here comes from a study of T-cell reconstitution after alpha-beta-depleted transplantation in children. The CDR3 totals 14 residues. Between the trimmed V and J ends, which lost 3 bases and 9 bases, there was a span of 16 bases. Germline CDR1 is SGHRS and CDR2 is YFSETQ. Points from the study as a whole: One year post-transplant, T-cell counts and diversity were largely derived from T cells produced anew. In patients about two months after transplant, alpha-beta T cells reportedly arose from several hundred expanded graft clones. Surviving recipient T cells and thymic progenitors underlay high day-60 TCRbeta diversity in some patients.

The table lists this clonotype with a few counts. Its matching antigen is unknown. The TCRbeta library incorporated unique molecular identifiers. TCRdb processed the PCR reads anew with MiXCR; each CDR3 protein has one entry. The sample holds hundreds of thousands of distinct CDR3 sequences, approximately 14% seen once. This sequence was found in a girl aged 2 to 10 with congenital amegakaryocytic thrombocytopenia, due to receive a stem cell transplant. The material was PBMCs, obtained before TCRalphabeta/CD19-depleted stem cell transplant. The chain carries TRBV5-1 and TRBJ2-1; D is perhaps TRBD2 (6 bases). The CDR3 nucleotides read TGCGCCAGCAGCTCCCCCCCTCGGGGGAGTGAGCAGTTCTTC. It is translated as CASSSPPRGSEQFF.